Shown below are 25 T cell receptor beta chains from a single sample sequenced in a study of T-cell reconstitution after alpha-beta-depleted transplantation in children. Using unique molecular identifiers, the investigators prepared the TCRbeta library. TCRdb analysed the PCR reads with MiXCR anew, one entry per CDR3 protein. The table has 360,000 or so distinct CDR3 sequences, just over 20% seen once. The sample consisted of PBMCs from the stem cell graft donor, taken from the stem cell graft. The receptor set was obtained from a human donor who donated a stem cell graft to a child with acute myeloid leukemia.

This clonotype has just a few counts. The rearrangement links TRBV28 to TRBJ1-3; D gene ambiguous. The CDR3 sequence is 14 residues long. Germline CDR1 is MDHEN and CDR2 is SYDVKM. Trimming left V 5 bases short and J 2 bases short, with 10 bases between. The CDR3 nucleotides are TGTGCCAGCAGTGGCCCTGTCCCTGGAAACACCATATATTTT. This encodes CASSGPVPGNTIYF.

This clonotype was detected only a few times. The V gene is TRBV6-1, the J gene TRBJ1-6; 7 bases are a match to TRBD1. This CDR3 is 14 amino acids long. V gave up 5 bases and J gave up 7 bases; unmatched junction bases: 5. The germline gives CDR1 MNHNS, CDR2 SASEGT. The CDR3 sequence: CASSRQGKNSPLHF. CDR3 sequence (DNA): TGTGCCAGCAGTCGACAGGGCAAAAATTCACCCCTCCACTTT.

The chain employs TRBV12-3 or TRBV12-4 and TRBJ2-3; perhaps TRBD2 as D (6 bases). V was trimmed by 6 bases and J by 4 bases, leaving 14 bases between them. The CDR3 totals 14 residues. The CDR3 bases are TGTGCCAGCAGCTATGGGGGGTTAGCAGATACGCAGTATTTT. Translation gives CASSYGGLADTQYF.

There are many counts of this clonotype. The V gene is TRBV29-1, the J gene TRBJ2-7; 9 nucleotides line up with TRBD1. This CDR3 comprises 14 residues. Trimming took 4 bases from V and 7 from J; bases not matched to a gene: 11. CDR1 SQVTM and CDR2 ANQGSEA come from the germline V gene. The CDR3 region has the DNA TGCAGCGTTGCTAGGGGACAGGGTGAAGGTGAGCAGTACTTC. Protein: CSVARGQGEGEQYF.

This clonotype was detected many times. This chain joins TRBV29-1 and TRBJ2-7; TRBD2 aligns across 9 bases. V trimming: 4 bases; J trimming: 4 bases; junction bases outside the gene matches: 8. Germline V lookup: CDR1 SQVTM, CDR2 ANQGSEA. The CDR3 is 14 amino acids. As DNA, the CDR3 is TGCAGCGTTGGGCCTAGCGGGATTAAGTACGAGCAGTACTTC. Its protein is CSVGPSGIKYEQYF.

This clonotype has at least ten counts. The chain combines TRBV6-2 or TRBV6-3 with TRBJ2-7, with 7 bases matching TRBD2. The trim removed 5 bases at V and 3 bases at J, leaving 4 bases unmatched. The CDR3 is made up of 13 amino acids. Looked up from germline, CDR1 is MNHEY and CDR2 is SVGEGT. This chain's CDR3 is CASSASGFYEQYF. Here the CDR3 DNA reads TGTGCCAGCAGTGCTAGCGGCTTCTACGAGCAGTACTTC.

This clonotype was counted ten times or more. The chain uses TRBV20-1 and TRBJ2-3, with 8 bases lining up with TRBD2. V dropped 1 base and J dropped 6; count of bases not matched to a gene: 0. The CDR3 runs 12 residues. Germline V gene lookup returns CDR1 DFQATT and CDR2 SNEGSKA (reference sequence). CDR3 protein: CSARGLADTQYF. The CDR3 nucleotides read TGCAGTGCTAGAGGACTAGCGGATACGCAGTATTTT.

This clonotype was observed a handful of times. The chain carries TRBV7-6 and TRBJ2-3, with D possibly being TRBD1 or TRBD2 (7 bases each). The germline V gene encodes CDR1 SGHVS and CDR2 FNYEAQ. The V gene lost 5 bases and the J gene lost 3 bases, with 15 bases spanning the gap. This CDR3 region has 15 residues. The CDR3 nucleotides are TGTGCCAGCAGCCAGGGGGGGGGCTATACAGATACGCAGTATTTT. Protein: CASSQGGGYTDTQYF. The variable domain in full, completed from reference TRBV7-6 and TRBJ2-3, reads GAGVSQSPRYKVTKRGQDVALRCDPISGHVSLYWYRQALGQGPEFLTYFNYEAQQDKSGLPNDRFSAERPEGSISTLTIQRTEQRDSAMYRCASSQGGGYTDTQYFGPGTRLTVL.

The chain is built from TRBV10-2 and TRBJ2-7, with TRBD1 identical over 8 bases. The CDR3 contains 14 residues. Germline loops: CDR1 WSHSY, CDR2 SAAADI. Trimming at V came to 7 bases and at J to 3 bases, leaving 8 bases not matched to a gene. The CDR3 DNA reads TGCGCCAGCAAACAAGGACAGGGTAACTACGAGCAGTACTTC. Translated, it gives CASKQGQGNYEQYF.

At least ten counts were recorded for this clonotype. The DNA of the CDR3 is TGCAGTGCTAGATTCTATTCAGGGCAGCACCCCAATGAGCAGTTCTTC. This translates into CSARFYSGQHPNEQFF. V is TRBV20-1 and J is TRBJ2-1, with D tentatively TRBD1 (5 bases). Germline V gene lookup returns CDR1 DFQATT and CDR2 SNEGSKA (reference sequence). The CDR3 is made up of 16 amino acids. The V and J ends lost 2 bases and 6 bases respectively, with 20 bases between them.

This clonotype was observed a handful of times. V and J are TRBV20-1 and TRBJ2-1; 9 bases fit TRBD2. V shed 2 bases and J 3 bases; nucleotides not matched to a gene: 5. Germline V gene sequence: CDR1 DFQATT, CDR2 SNEGSKA (reference sequence). CDR3 length equals 15 residues. The CDR3 region is CSARRREGHYNEQFF. The CDR3 DNA reads as TGCAGTGCTAGAAGGCGGGAGGGCCACTACAATGAGCAGTTCTTC.

This clonotype has only a few counts. This chain connects TRBV20-1 to TRBJ2-6; 9 bases line up with TRBD1. The CDR3 covers 19 residues. Looked up from germline, CDR1 is DFQATT and CDR2 is SNEGSKA (reference sequence). V dropped 1 base and J dropped 2; count of bases not matched to a gene: 12. The CDR3 reads CSARARDRVPRPGANVLTF. CDR3 nucleotides: TGCAGTGCTAGAGCCCGGGACAGGGTCCCGCGACCTGGGGCCAACGTCCTGACTTTC.

This clonotype was picked up a small number of times. The gene calls are TRBV4-1 and TRBJ2-2; D possibly corresponds to TRBD1 (6 bases). The CDR3 sequence is 15 residues long. V lost 5 bases and J 0 bases, leaving 10 bases between the germline ends. Germline lookup yields CDR1 MGHRA and CDR2 YSYEKL. The CDR3 is CASSTGTTNTGELFF. The CDR3 DNA is TGCGCCAGCAGCACCGGGACAACGAACACCGGGGAGCTGTTTTTT.

The chain combines TRBV20-1 with TRBJ1-4; D might be TRBD1 (5 bases). The V end was cut by 1 base, the J end by 3 bases, with 9 bases between. The CDR3 sequence is 14 residues long. Germline-derived CDR1 and CDR2 are DFQATT and SNEGSKA (reference sequence). CDR3 sequence reads: CSARGGAANEKLFF. The DNA for the CDR3 is TGCAGTGCTAGAGGTGGGGCAGCTAATGAAAAACTGTTTTTT.

Only a few counts were recorded for this clonotype. V and J are TRBV12-3 or TRBV12-4 and TRBJ2-2; D is possibly TRBD1 (5 bases). The CDR3 runs to 14 residues. V lost 1 base to trimming and J lost 12 bases, with 15 bases between them. The CDR3 DNA sequence: TGTGCCAGCAGTTTAGGGCAGGGATGGCATCAGCTGTTTTTT. This encodes CASSLGQGWHQLFF.

This clonotype appeared many times. The chain employs TRBV12-3 or TRBV12-4 and TRBJ2-7; D is unclear. The CDR3 length is 10 residues. The ends were cut back, 8 bases at V and 3 bases at J, with 5 bases in the middle. The CDR3 here is CASGDYEQYF. CDR3 DNA sequence: TGTGCCAGCGGGGACTACGAGCAGTACTTC.

The V call is TRBV29-1, the J call TRBJ1-1, with a tentative D call TRBD1 (5 bases). There are 11 residues in the CDR3. V lost 5 bases, J lost 6 bases, and 10 bases lay in between. Germline CDR1 SQVTM, CDR2 ANQGSEA. CDR3 sequence: CSVSWGSEAFF. In nucleotides, the CDR3 is TGCAGCGTTTCTTGGGGCTCTGAAGCTTTCTTT.

CDR3 protein: CASSVGTSGVNEQFF. CDR3 DNA sequence: TGTGCCAGCAGCGTGGGGACTAGCGGAGTAAATGAGCAGTTCTTC. The rearrangement uses TRBV9 and TRBJ2-1, with 11 bases identical to TRBD2. The CDR3 spans 15 residues. Per germline, CDR1 SGDLS and CDR2 YYNGEE. V trimming: 2 bases; J trimming: 7 bases; junction bases outside the gene matches: 5.

This clonotype was counted only a few times. V gene TRBV12-3 or TRBV12-4 combines with J gene TRBJ1-6; D gene uncertain. V was cut by 6 bases and J by 7 bases, with 13 bases left in between. CDR3 length: 14 residues. Here the CDR3 DNA reads TGTGCCAGCAGCCTTGAGGGTTACAATTCACCCCTCCACTTT. Translated: CASSLEGYNSPLHF.

The genes are TRBV5-1 and TRBJ2-5, with D maybe TRBD2 (5 bases). The CDR3 extends over 15 amino acids. Trimming stripped 1 base from V and 5 bases from J, with 15 bases between. CDR1 is SGHRS and CDR2 is YFSETQ in the germline V gene. The CDR3 DNA reads TGCGCCAGCAGCTTGTCTATGCGGTCGGGGGAGACCCAGTACTTC. Translating it yields CASSLSMRSGETQYF. The variable domain in full, with the rest retrieved from reference TRBV5-1 and TRBJ2-5, is KAGVTQTPRYLIKTRGQQVTLSCSPISGHRSVSWYQQTPGQGLQFLFEYFSETQRNKGNFPGRFSGRQFSNSRSEMNVSTLELGDSALYLCASSLSMRSGETQYFGPGTRLLVL.

The chain carries TRBV28 and TRBJ2-1, with 14 bases fitting TRBD2. Looked up from germline, CDR1 is MDHEN and CDR2 is SYDVKM. V dropped 5 bases and J dropped 15; count of bases not matched to a gene: 9. The CDR3 runs 14 residues. The CDR3 protein is CASSQRTSGRWVFF. As DNA, the CDR3 is TGTGCCAGCAGTCAACGGACTAGCGGGAGGTGGGTGTTCTTC.

This clonotype turned up a few times. V usage is TRBV4-3 and J usage is TRBJ1-1; D not certain. V was trimmed by 4 bases and J by 5 bases, leaving 20 bases between them. CDR1 LGHNA and CDR2 YSLEER come from the germline V gene. This CDR3 spans 16 amino acids. Here the CDR3 reads CASSPTRSGIRTEAFF. CDR3 DNA sequence: TGCGCCAGCAGCCCCACCCGTTCGGGGATTAGGACTGAAGCTTTCTTT.

The chain is built from TRBV12-3 or TRBV12-4 and TRBJ2-5; D is possibly TRBD2 (5 bases). This CDR3 is built from 13 residues. V was trimmed by 4 bases and J by 3 bases, leaving 9 bases between them. CDR3 protein: CASSSGWEETQYF. CDR3 sequence (DNA): TGTGCCAGCAGTTCGGGGTGGGAAGAGACCCAGTACTTC.

The J gene is TRBJ1-1, the V gene TRBV4-1; possible D gene TRBD1, 5 bases. This CDR3 is built from 15 residues. V dropped 0 bases and J dropped 4 bases, with 12 bases sitting between them. Germline-derived CDR1 and CDR2 are MGHRA and YSYEKL. The CDR3 DNA reads as TGCGCCAGCAGCCAAGAAGCAGGGCGTGGCACTGAAGCTTTCTTT. It translates to CASSQEAGRGTEAFF.

V usage is TRBV20-1 and J usage is TRBJ2-7; a possible D gene is TRBD1 (5 bases). The CDR3 has 14 residues. Germline V gives CDR1 DFQATT, CDR2 SNEGSKA (reference sequence). With 3 bases removed from V and 6 bases from J, the gap between germline ends came to 18 bases. The CDR3 region has the DNA TGCAGTGCTAGCCTTGGGGCCCGTGTTAGCGAGCAGTACTTC. Protein: CSASLGARVSEQYF.